Listed here are 13 T cell receptor beta chains from one sample, sequenced in a study of T cell clonotyping in hematopoietic cell transplantation. Profiling relied on immunoSEQ multiplex PCR, and the TCRdb table lists in-frame clones only, not all of them. The sample includes over 10,000 clones, roughly nine tenths of them seen just once. Sequencing was done on a sample of peripheral blood mononuclear cells. The receptors stem from a human donor who either received an allogeneic hematopoietic cell transplant for a myeloid malignancy or was a related donor (not recorded which). Some clones in this sample may be carry-over from other donors' samples.

CDR3 amino acids: CASSLQETQYF. The CDR3 nucleotides read TGTGCCAGCAGCTTACAAGAGACCCAGTACTTC. This rearrangement joins TRBV7-6 to TRBJ2-5; no reliable D call. The CDR3 covers 11 residues. The V end lost 2 bases, the J end lost 2 bases, and 0 bases lay between the germline ends. Germline CDR1 is SGHVS and CDR2 is FNYEAQ.

In this sample, this clone turned up once. This CDR3 is CASSLAGGTEAFF. The CDR3, as DNA: TGTGCCAGCAGCCTTGCCGGCGGCACTGAAGCTTTCTTT. The chain employs TRBV6-5 and TRBJ1-1; no definite D call. CDR1 is MNHEY and CDR2 is SVGAGI in the germline V gene. The CDR3 runs to 13 residues. With 6 bases removed from V and 4 bases from J, the gap between germline ends came to 12 bases.

This clone was picked up one time. The chain couples TRBV25-1 to TRBJ2-5, with TRBD1 identical over 11 bases. Unmatched junction bases numbered 12, after V lost 8 bases and J lost 1 base. The V gene's germline CDR1 is MGHDK and CDR2 SYGVNS. This CDR3 has 17 amino acids. The CDR3 protein is CASSWDRGYSVQETQYF. The CDR3, as DNA: TGTGCCAGCTCTTGGGACAGGGGGTATTCTGTCCAAGAGACCCAGTACTTC. Full variable domain (remainder filled in from reference TRBV25-1 and TRBJ2-5): EADIYQTPRYLVIGTGKKITLECSQTMGHDKMYWYQQDPGMELHLIHYSYGVNSTEKGDLSSESTVSRIRTEHFPLTLESARPSHTSQYLCASSWDRGYSVQETQYFGPGTRLLVL.

The chain has TRBV6-1 and TRBJ2-3; a possible D gene is TRBD1 (6 bases). V was shortened by 5 bases and J by 0 bases, with 9 bases between the two germline ends. The V gene's germline CDR1 is MNHNS and CDR2 SASEGT. The CDR3 consists of 14 residues. DNA of the CDR3: TGTGCCAGCAGTCTTAGGGGGAGCACAGATACGCAGTATTTT. It encodes CASSLRGSTDTQYF.

V is TRBV7-3 and J is TRBJ1-4, with 9 nucleotides matching TRBD1. Germline CDR1 and CDR2: SGHTA and FQGTGA. V lost 4 bases and J lost 7; bases outside the gene matches: 10. This CDR3 comprises 16 residues. CDR3 loop: CASSSETDRGGEKLFF. The CDR3 DNA follows: TGTGCCAGCAGCTCCGAAACTGACAGGGGGGGTGAAAAACTGTTTTTT. The variable domain in full, completed from reference TRBV7-3 and TRBJ1-4, reads GAGVSQTPSNKVTEKGKYVELRCDPISGHTALYWYRQSLGQGPEFLIYFQGTGAADDSGLPNDRFFAVRPEGSVSTLKIQRTERGDSAVYLCASSSETDRGGEKLFFGSGTQLSVL.

The V gene is TRBV11-2, the J gene TRBJ2-2; no firm D call. This CDR3 has 18 residues. V was pared by 1 base and J by 1 base, with 16 bases between. Germline CDR1 is SGHAT and CDR2 is FQNNGV. The CDR3 reads CASSLVDGVYRNTGELFF. For the CDR3, the DNA is TGTGCCAGCAGCTTAGTGGATGGGGTGTACAGGAACACCGGGGAGCTGTTTTTT. Together with reference TRBV11-2 and TRBJ2-2, the CDR3 gives the full variable domain: EAGVAQSPRYKIIEKRQSVAFWCNPISGHATLYWYQQILGQGPKLLIQFQNNGVVDDSQLPKDRFSAERLKGVDSTLKIQPAKLEDSAVYLCASSLVDGVYRNTGELFFGEGSRLTVL.

This clone turned up a few times. The V gene is TRBV10-3, the J gene TRBJ1-5; the D gene is possibly TRBD1 (5 bases). The CDR3 sequence is 14 residues long. CDR1 is ENHRY and CDR2 is SYGVKD in the germline V gene. V was cut by 2 bases and J by 7 bases, with 12 bases left in between. In DNA, the CDR3 is TGTGCCATCAGTGAGGGAAGGGAGGGGCAGCCCCAGCATTTT. It yields the protein CAISEGREGQPQHF.

There are a few counts of this clone. The chain recombines TRBV29-1 with TRBJ2-7; 8 nucleotides align to TRBD2. Trimming removed 7 bases from V and 6 bases from J; junction bases left unmatched: 11. CDR3 size: 13 residues. Per germline, CDR1 SQVTM and CDR2 ANQGSEA. The CDR3 here is CSGALAAPGEQYF. CDR3 bases: TGCAGCGGAGCACTAGCGGCCCCTGGCGAGCAGTACTTC.

The chain joins TRBV4-3 to TRBJ2-2, with D possibly TRBD2 on 5 matching bases. V gave up 0 bases and J gave up 5 bases, with 16 bases separating them. This CDR3 contains 17 residues. Per the germline V gene, CDR1 is LGHNA and CDR2 is YSLEER. The CDR3 loop is CASSQDTGIVGTGELFF. The CDR3 nucleotides are TGCGCCAGCAGCCAAGACACGGGGATAGTTGGAACCGGGGAGCTGTTTTTT.

This chain connects TRBV5-1 to TRBJ2-7, with D possibly matching TRBD1 (5 bases). V was clipped by 4 bases and J by 3 bases, with 11 bases between them. There are 13 residues in the CDR3. From germline, CDR1 is SGHRS and CDR2 YFSETQ. CDR3 nucleotide sequence: TGCGCCAGCAGCGTAGGCAGGGACTACGAGCAGTACTTC. Protein: CASSVGRDYEQYF.

The J gene is TRBJ2-2, the V gene TRBV5-1; 7 bases align to TRBD1. V was pared by 4 bases and J by 6 bases, with 9 bases of the junction left unmatched. Germline CDR1 and CDR2: SGHRS and YFSETQ. There are 15 residues in the CDR3. This CDR3 reads CASSHRGVFPGELFF. The CDR3 DNA reads TGCGCCAGCAGCCACAGGGGTGTTTTTCCCGGGGAGCTGTTTTTT.

V and J are TRBV5-4 and TRBJ2-2; the D gene is possibly TRBD2 (6 bases). The CDR3 is 17 amino acids. Trimming stripped 1 base from V and 4 bases from J, with 17 bases between. CDR1 and CDR2 from the germline V gene are SGHNT and YYREEE (reference sequence). In nucleotides, the CDR3 is TGTGCCAGCAGCTTGTTGGGCCGGGGGAAGCGCACCGGGGAGCTGTTTTTT. It translates to CASSLLGRGKRTGELFF.

J is TRBJ1-1 and V is TRBV19; tentatively, D is TRBD1 (5 bases). Germline CDR1 and CDR2: LNHDA and SQIVND (reference sequence). The CDR3 loop spans 16 amino acids. V was clipped by 5 bases and J by 3 bases, with 19 bases between them. CDR3 in DNA: TGTGCCAGTAGTCCAGGGACCGCTTTCGGGTACACTGAAGCTTTCTTT. This translates into CASSPGTAFGYTEAFF. Full variable domain (missing parts from reference TRBV19 and TRBJ1-1): DGGITQSPKYLFRKEGQNVTLSCEQNLNHDAMYWYRQDPGQGLRLIYYSQIVNDFQKGDIAEGYSVSREKKESFPLTVTSAQKNPTAFYLCASSPGTAFGYTEAFFGQGTRLTVV.